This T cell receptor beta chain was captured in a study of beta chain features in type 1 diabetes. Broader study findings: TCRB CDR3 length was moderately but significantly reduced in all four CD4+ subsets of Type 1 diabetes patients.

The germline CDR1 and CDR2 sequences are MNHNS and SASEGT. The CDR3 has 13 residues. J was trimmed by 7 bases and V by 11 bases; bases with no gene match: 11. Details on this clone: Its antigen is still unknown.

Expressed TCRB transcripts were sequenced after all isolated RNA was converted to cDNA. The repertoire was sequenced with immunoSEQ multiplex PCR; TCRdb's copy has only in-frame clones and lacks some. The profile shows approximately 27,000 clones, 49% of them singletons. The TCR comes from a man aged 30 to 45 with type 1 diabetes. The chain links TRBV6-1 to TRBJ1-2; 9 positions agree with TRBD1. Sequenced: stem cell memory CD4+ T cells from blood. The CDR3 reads CAATETGGLGYTF. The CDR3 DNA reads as TGTGCCGCCACAGAAACAGGGGGCCTTGGCTACACCTTC.